Presented here are 13 T cell receptor beta chains from one specimen sequenced in a study of T-cell memory formation after mild COVID-19. TCRdb used MiXCR to reprocess the 5' RACE reads, holding one entry per CDR3 protein. The data show 100,000 to 150,000 distinct CDR3 sequences, over 15% seen once. The sample consisted of PBMCs or a T cell subset sorted from them (not recorded which). The receptors originated from a young man who had mild COVID-19 (a few samples of this study predate the infection). Cell type and time point are not known.

Judged by abundance, this clonotype is medium-sized. The chain recombines TRBV5-6 with TRBJ2-1; D is unresolved. The CDR3 totals 14 residues. Trimming took off 4 bases at V and 0 bases at J, with 8 bases between the two ends. The V gene's germline CDR1 is SGHDT and CDR2 YYEEEE. The CDR3 protein is CASSQLSSYNEQFF. The CDR3 DNA reads TGTGCCAGCAGCCAGTTGAGCTCCTACAATGAGCAGTTCTTC.

In this sample, this clonotype turned up a few times. This chain connects TRBV4-3 to TRBJ1-2; the D gene is possibly TRBD1 (5 bases). This CDR3 spans 16 amino acids. With 0 bases removed from V and 0 bases from J, the gap between germline ends came to 11 bases. Germline CDR1 reads LGHNA; CDR2 reads YSLEER. This CDR3 reads CASSQERGIANYGYTF. CDR3 bases: TGCGCCAGCAGCCAAGAACGGGGGATAGCTAACTATGGCTACACCTTC.

The chain couples TRBV24-1 to TRBJ2-3; the D is unclear. This CDR3 has 16 residues. Trimming stripped 1 base from V and 0 bases from J, with 10 bases between. Per the germline V gene, CDR1 is KGHDR and CDR2 is SFDVKD. The CDR3, as DNA: TGTGCCACCAGTGATTTCCATGGGGTAAGCACAGATACGCAGTATTTT. This sequence encodes CATSDFHGVSTDTQYF.

In this sample, this clonotype turned up many times. This chain connects TRBV4-3 to TRBJ2-3; no clear D gene. The ends were cut back, 4 bases at V and 6 bases at J, with 11 bases in the middle. This CDR3 is 13 amino acids long. Germline V gene sequence: CDR1 LGHNA, CDR2 YSLEER. The CDR3, as DNA: TGCGCCAGCAGCCTCGCAGGTGGGGATACGCAGTATTTT. This sequence encodes CASSLAGGDTQYF.

This clonotype has just a few counts. The chain is built from TRBV6-1 and TRBJ2-7, with TRBD2 matching 8 bases. This CDR3 has 16 amino acids. Germline CDR1 and CDR2: MNHNS and SASEGT. The trim removed 4 bases at V and 4 bases at J, leaving 12 bases unmatched. CDR3 coding DNA: TGTGCCAGCAGTGTTCTGATGACCGAGCGGGGGTACGAGCAGTACGTC. It specifies CASSVLMTERGYEQYV.

V and J are TRBV7-6 and TRBJ2-1; the match to TRBD2 covers 7 bases. The germline V gene has CDR1 SGHVS and CDR2 FNYEAQ. The CDR3 has 14 residues. The ends lost 4 bases at V and 4 bases at J; junction bases unmatched: 4. CDR3 bases: TGTGCCAGCAGCTGGGGGGGTCTGTACAATGAGCAGTTCTTC. Its translation: CASSWGGLYNEQFF.

This clonotype has just a few counts. The J gene is TRBJ1-1, the V gene TRBV20-1; no firm D call. The V end was cut by 0 bases, the J end by 2 bases, with 7 bases between. Germline CDR1 is DFQATT and CDR2 is SNEGSKA (reference sequence). This CDR3 spans 13 amino acids. The CDR3 region is CSAREGSNTEAFF. In DNA, the CDR3 is TGCAGTGCTAGAGAAGGCAGTAACACTGAAGCTTTCTTT.

This clonotype appeared a few times. The chain employs TRBV28 and TRBJ1-2; possibly TRBD1 for D (5 bases). Germline V gene data show CDR1 as MDHEN and CDR2 as SYDVKM. The CDR3 has 11 amino acids. V lost 8 bases to trimming and J lost 7 bases, with 11 bases between them. The CDR3 reads CASGGGFGYTF. DNA for the CDR3: TGTGCCAGCGGGGGGGGTTTTGGCTACACCTTC.

The sample holds many counts of this clonotype. The junction departs from the called germline gene at one end, perhaps through a read error. The genes are TRBV7-7 and TRBJ2-5; D might be TRBD1 (5 bases). The CDR3 is 14 amino acids. Germline V gene lookup returns CDR1 SSHAT and CDR2 FNYEAQ (reference sequence). The CDR3 region is CASSPQQGQETQYF. Here the CDR3 DNA reads TGTGCTAGCAGCCCGCAGCAGGGACAAGAGACCCAGTACTTC.

This clonotype occurred a few times. The chain links TRBV20-1 to TRBJ1-6; weak D call: TRBD1 (5 bases). This CDR3 has 13 residues. CDR1 DFQATT and CDR2 SNEGSKA come from the germline V gene (reference sequence). V gave up 8 bases and J gave up 9 bases, with 17 bases separating them. CDR3 sequence: CSTLTGWSSPLHF. The CDR3 DNA sequence: TGCAGTACCTTAACAGGCTGGTCTTCACCCCTCCACTTT.

The chain has TRBV5-1 and TRBJ2-5; TRBD1 agrees at 8 bases. Germline V CDR1 and CDR2: SGHRS, YFSETQ. The CDR3 sequence is 14 residues long. The V gene end was trimmed by 0 bases and the J gene end by 4 bases; junction bases not matched to a gene: 2. The CDR3 nucleotides read TGCGCCAGCAGCTTGGCAGGGGGCGGAGAGACCCAGTACTTC. Translation: CASSLAGGGETQYF.

The chain joins TRBV6-6 to TRBJ2-3; weak D call: TRBD2 (6 bases). With 6 bases removed from V and 3 bases from J, the gap between germline ends came to 10 bases. CDR3 length: 13 residues. Germline CDR1 MNHNY, CDR2 SVGAGI (reference sequence). Here the CDR3 DNA reads TGTGCCAGCAGATCGGCGGGGACAGATACGCAGTATTTT. Encoded protein: CASRSAGTDTQYF.

For this clonotype: A read error is possible here, since a much larger clone lies one base away. The genes are TRBV5-1 and TRBJ2-7, with 7 nucleotides matching TRBD2. This CDR3 spans 14 amino acids. Germline V gene data show CDR1 as SGHRS and CDR2 as YFSETQ. Trimming took 1 base from V and 7 from J; bases not matched to a gene: 8. The CDR3 region is CASSLSSGCGEQYF. CDR3 nucleotides: TGCGCCAGCAGCTTGAGTAGCGGGTGTGGAGAGCAGTACTTC.